Presented here are 25 T cell receptor beta chains from one specimen sequenced in a study of shared clonotypes between healthy human individuals (dated by TCRdb to about 2020). The protocol used for the library was the immunoSEQ multiplex PCR assay. Not all clones reach the TCRdb copy of this immuneACCESS table, which keeps in-frame sequences only. Checked studies attribute under half of the gap to unresolved V genes and leave the rest unexplained. Here the sample has 2.3 million or so clones; roughly 93% occur a single time. The ten top clones hold about 0.39% of the sample. Sample: naive CD4+ T cells from PBMCs. Read against the paper, the sample's cell subset or site label means: CD45RA+ positively selected. These receptors were taken from a man aged 18 to 29 in good health. Some clones in this sample may be carry-over from other donors' samples.

This chain connects TRBV2 to TRBJ2-5; D remains unclear. The germline CDR1 and CDR2 sequences are SNHLY and FYNNEI. Trimming removed 4 bases at V and 0 bases at J, with 15 bases between. This CDR3 contains 16 residues. Written as DNA, the CDR3 is TGTGCCAGCAGTGTTAACGATGGACGGAACCAAGAGACCCAGTACTTC. Its translation is CASSVNDGRNQETQYF.

The genes are TRBV27 and TRBJ2-4; D perhaps matches TRBD2 (6 bases). V lost 5 bases, J lost 8 bases, and 16 bases lay in between. The germline gives CDR1 MNHEY, CDR2 SMNVEV (reference sequence). There are 14 residues in the CDR3. The CDR3 bases are TGTGCCAGCAGTCCCGGTGCGGGGACGGACATTCAGTACTTC. Translation: CASSPGAGTDIQYF.

This rearrangement joins TRBV7-9 to TRBJ2-7; D possibly uses TRBD1 or TRBD2 (5 bases each). V was trimmed by 5 bases and J by 2 bases, leaving 13 bases between them. The CDR3 is 14 residues long. Per the germline V gene, CDR1 is SEHNR and CDR2 is FQNEAQ (reference sequence). The CDR3 reads CASSLGTFAYEQYF. CDR3 DNA sequence: TGTGCCAGCAGCCTGGGGACGTTTGCCTACGAGCAGTACTTC.

The chain couples TRBV7-2 to TRBJ1-2; possibly TRBD1 for D (5 bases). Trimming took 0 bases from V and 7 from J, leaving 6 bases between them. The CDR3 length is 12 residues. Germline V gene data show CDR1 as SGHTA and CDR2 as FQGNSA. In DNA, the CDR3 is TGTGCCAGCAGCTTAGCGGGGGTTGGCTACACCTTC. Its protein product is CASSLAGVGYTF.

The genes are TRBV30 and TRBJ2-6; D unresolved. Germline V CDR1 and CDR2: GTSNPN, SVGIG (reference sequence). The CDR3 extends over 15 amino acids. Trimming removed 1 base from V and 0 bases from J, with 7 bases in between. The CDR3 DNA reads TGTGCCTGGAGTGCGGAACTCTCTGGGGCCAACGTCCTGACTTTC. Its translation is CAWSAELSGANVLTF.

This chain connects TRBV5-1 to TRBJ2-6; 9 bases agree with TRBD1. The length of the CDR3 is 17 residues. Germline lookup yields CDR1 SGHRS and CDR2 YFSETQ. Losses at the gene ends were 0 bases for V and 4 bases for J; bases not matched to a gene: 5. This chain's CDR3 is CASSLGDRAYGANVLTF. The CDR3 nucleotides are TGCGCCAGCAGCTTGGGGGACAGGGCTTACGGGGCCAACGTCCTGACTTTC.

The CDR3, as DNA: TGTGCCAGCAGCTTAGGTGGAGGGACAGCATCCTACGAGCAGTACTTC. Translated, it gives CASSLGGGTASYEQYF. The rearrangement joins TRBV7-2 to TRBJ2-7, with D maybe TRBD1 (7 bases). Looked up from germline, CDR1 is SGHTA and CDR2 is FQGNSA. This CDR3 contains 16 residues. V dropped 1 base and J dropped 1 base, with 14 bases sitting between them.

CDR3: CASSAGGTKNIQYF. Written as DNA, the CDR3 is TGCGCCAGCAGCGCTGGCGGGACCAAAAACATTCAGTACTTC. V gene TRBV5-1 combines with J gene TRBJ2-4; D may be TRBD2 (6 bases). V was pared by 4 bases and J by 2 bases, with 10 bases between. This CDR3 spans 14 amino acids. Germline values: CDR1 SGHRS, CDR2 YFSETQ.

The chain uses TRBV11-2 and TRBJ1-5; the D is unclear. Trimming removed 0 bases at V and 3 bases at J, with 9 bases between. CDR1 is SGHAT, CDR2 FQNNGV, per germline. The CDR3 consists of 15 residues. The CDR3 region has the DNA TGTGCCAGCAGCTTAGATTCCGCGGTCAATCAGCCCCAGCATTTT. This codes for CASSLDSAVNQPQHF.

Regarding this clone: The sample holds other DNA sequences that translate to the same CDR3. The chain recombines TRBV5-1 with TRBJ1-1; D remains ambiguous. CDR1 and CDR2 (germline): SGHRS, YFSETQ. This CDR3 is 15 amino acids long. V gave up 0 bases and J gave up 4 bases, with 13 bases separating them. CDR3 coding DNA: TGCGCCAGCAGCTTGGTGTCTCGGGGAGGCACTGAAGCTTTCTTT. Its protein is CASSLVSRGGTEAFF. Supplemented by reference TRBV5-1 and TRBJ1-1, the full variable domain reads KAGVTQTPRYLIKTRGQQVTLSCSPISGHRSVSWYQQTPGQGLQFLFEYFSETQRNKGNFPGRFSGRQFSNSRSEMNVSTLELGDSALYLCASSLVSRGGTEAFFGQGTRLTVV.

The rearrangement links TRBV28 to TRBJ1-1; possible D gene TRBD1, 6 bases. CDR1 and CDR2 from the germline V gene are MDHEN and SYDVKM. This CDR3 has 14 residues. Trimming pared 7 bases from V and 5 bases from J, leaving 17 bases between. In DNA, the CDR3 is TGTGCCAGCACCCGAGGGGGATCATGGACTGAAGCTTTCTTT. Translation gives CASTRGGSWTEAFF.

The gene calls are TRBV14 and TRBJ2-6; D not resolved. Germline lookup yields CDR1 SGHDN and CDR2 FVKESK. V was clipped by 2 bases and J by 2 bases, with 10 bases between them. The CDR3 is 16 amino acids. The CDR3 coding sequence is TGTGCCAGCAGCCAAAGGATTACAGCTGGGGCCAACGTCCTGACTTTC. Encoded protein: CASSQRITAGANVLTF.

This chain joins TRBV7-2 and TRBJ2-3; maybe TRBD2 (6 bases). The germline gives CDR1 SGHTA, CDR2 FQGNSA. The V gene lost 4 bases and the J gene lost 1 base, with 15 bases spanning the gap. The CDR3 covers 16 residues. This chain's CDR3 is CASSSRPGAGTDTQYF. The CDR3 nucleotides are TGTGCCAGCAGCTCCCGCCCGGGAGCCGGCACAGATACGCAGTATTTT.

The gene calls are TRBV7-9 and TRBJ2-7, with 9 bases that match TRBD2. V was pared by 4 bases and J by 2 bases, with 6 bases of the junction left unmatched. The germline gives CDR1 SEHNR, CDR2 FQNEAQ (reference sequence). This CDR3 spans 15 amino acids. Here the CDR3 reads CASSSLGTSPYEQYF. The CDR3 DNA is TGTGCCAGCAGCTCGCTCGGGACTAGCCCCTACGAGCAGTACTTC.

This chain joins TRBV7-7 and TRBJ2-5; D remains unclear. V lost 5 bases and J lost 5, with 9 bases in between. The CDR3 has 12 amino acids. Germline V lookup: CDR1 SSHAT, CDR2 FNYEAQ (reference sequence). The CDR3 is CASSQAQETQYF. CDR3 bases: TGTGCCAGCAGCCAAGCTCAGGAGACCCAGTACTTC.

The CDR3 reads CASSVKTNTGELFF. Here the CDR3 DNA reads TGTGCCAGCAGTGTTAAAACGAACACCGGGGAGCTGTTTTTT. The V gene is TRBV2, the J gene TRBJ2-2; D remains unclear. The CDR3 extends over 14 amino acids. Germline CDR1 is SNHLY and CDR2 is FYNNEI. V was cut by 4 bases and J by 0 bases, with 6 bases left in between. The entire variable domain, with the rest obtained from reference TRBV2 and TRBJ2-2, is as follows: EPEVTQTPSHQVTQMGQEVILRCVPISNHLYFYWYRQILGQKVEFLVSFYNNEISEKSEIFDDQFSVERPDGSNFTLKIRSTKLEDSAMYFCASSVKTNTGELFFGEGSRLTVL.

The chain combines TRBV11-1 with TRBJ2-2, with D perhaps matching TRBD2 (6 bases). V shed 6 bases and J shed 13 bases, with 21 bases lying between them. CDR3 length: 14 amino acids. Germline V gene sequence: CDR1 SGHAT, CDR2 FQDESV (reference sequence). The CDR3 nucleotides read TGTGCCAGCAGTTCCGGGTCGGCCCCGCGGGGGCTGTTTTTT. Its protein product is CASSSGSAPRGLFF.

This clone has a single count. The sample has other DNA sequences that encode this CDR3 too. This chain uses TRBV18 with TRBJ2-7; 8 nucleotides align to TRBD2. The J segment lost 3 bases and the V segment lost 6 bases, leaving 4 bases of the junction unmatched. The CDR3 length is 13 residues. Germline CDR1 KGHSH, CDR2 LQKENI. CDR3 in amino acids: CASSPAGGYEQYF. The CDR3 nucleotides are TGTGCCAGCTCCCCGGCGGGAGGCTACGAGCAGTACTTC.

A remark on this clone: This specimen includes other DNA sequences encoding the same CDR3. This chain uses TRBV6-5 with TRBJ1-1, with no clear D. There are 13 residues in the CDR3. Per the germline V gene, CDR1 is MNHEY and CDR2 is SVGAGI. Between the trimmed V and J ends, which lost 2 bases and 4 bases, there was a span of 8 bases. The CDR3 nucleotides read TGTGCCAGCAGTTACACGGACGGCACTGAAGCTTTCTTT. Its translation: CASSYTDGTEAFF.

This chain connects TRBV11-2 to TRBJ2-1; TRBD2 is a possible D gene (5 bases). Trimming took off 3 bases at V and 7 bases at J, with 10 bases between the two ends. CDR3 length: 13 residues. CDR1 is SGHAT, CDR2 FQNNGV, per germline. The CDR3 spells CASSLLRGNEQFF. For the CDR3, the DNA is TGTGCCAGCAGCTTGCTGCGAGGGAATGAGCAGTTCTTC.

The chain uses TRBV12-5 and TRBJ1-1, with D unresolved. The CDR3 sequence is 13 residues long. The V end lost 6 bases, the J end lost 5 bases, and 13 bases lay between the germline ends. Germline loops: CDR1 LGHNT, CDR2 FRNRAP. The CDR3 reads CASGPDSGTEAFF. The CDR3 DNA is TGTGCTAGTGGACCCGACTCGGGGACTGAAGCTTTCTTT.

With regard to this clone: Other DNA sequences of this sample code for an identical CDR3. CDR3 sequence (DNA): TGTGCCAGCAGCTTATCTGGAAACACCATATATTTT. Translated: CASSLSGNTIYF. The chain joins TRBV7-2 to TRBJ1-3, with D unclear. CDR1 SGHTA and CDR2 FQGNSA come from the germline V gene. V was cut by 2 bases and J by 1 base, with 0 bases left in between. The CDR3 covers 12 residues.

The J gene is TRBJ2-1, the V gene TRBV28; 7 bases agree with TRBD1. The CDR3 runs 13 residues. Germline V gene data show CDR1 as MDHEN and CDR2 as SYDVKM. V lost 8 bases and J lost 8; bases outside the gene matches: 9. CDR3 in DNA: TGTGCCAGCCGGGACAGACGGAAGGATGAGCAGTTCTTC. This gives the protein CASRDRRKDEQFF.

V gene TRBV5-1 combines with J gene TRBJ1-3, with unresolved D. Trimming took 4 bases from V and 4 from J, leaving 15 bases between them. The germline gives CDR1 SGHRS, CDR2 YFSETQ. The CDR3 is 15 amino acids. The CDR3 bases are TGCGCCAGCAGCCCGGATCCCTGGGGAGGAAACACCATATATTTT. Translation: CASSPDPWGGNTIYF.

The chain joins TRBV5-8 to TRBJ1-3, with 7 positions matching TRBD1. This CDR3 has 13 residues. CDR1 and CDR2 (germline): SGHTS, YDEGEE. J gave up 4 bases and V 8 bases, and 6 bases lay outside the gene matches. As DNA, the CDR3 is TGTGCCAGTGGAACAGGGGAAGGAAACACCATATATTTT. This sequence encodes CASGTGEGNTIYF.